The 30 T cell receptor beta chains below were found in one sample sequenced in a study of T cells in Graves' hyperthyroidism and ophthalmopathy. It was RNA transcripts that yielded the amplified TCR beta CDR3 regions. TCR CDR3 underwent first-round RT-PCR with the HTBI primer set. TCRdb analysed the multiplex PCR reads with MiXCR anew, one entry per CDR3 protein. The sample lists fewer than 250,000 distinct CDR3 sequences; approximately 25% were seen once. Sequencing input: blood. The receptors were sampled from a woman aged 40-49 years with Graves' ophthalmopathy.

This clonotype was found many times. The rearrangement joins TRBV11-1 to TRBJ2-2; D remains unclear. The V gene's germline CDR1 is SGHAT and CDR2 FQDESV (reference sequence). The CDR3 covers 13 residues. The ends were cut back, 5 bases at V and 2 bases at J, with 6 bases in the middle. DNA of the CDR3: TGTGCCAGCAGCCCGACTAACACCGGGGAGCTGTTTTTT. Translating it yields CASSPTNTGELFF.

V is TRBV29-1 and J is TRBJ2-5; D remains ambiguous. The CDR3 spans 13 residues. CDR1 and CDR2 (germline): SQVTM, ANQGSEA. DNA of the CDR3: TGCAATGTCGGCTCAACGGTACAAGAGACCCAGTACTTC. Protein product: CNVGSTVQETQYF.

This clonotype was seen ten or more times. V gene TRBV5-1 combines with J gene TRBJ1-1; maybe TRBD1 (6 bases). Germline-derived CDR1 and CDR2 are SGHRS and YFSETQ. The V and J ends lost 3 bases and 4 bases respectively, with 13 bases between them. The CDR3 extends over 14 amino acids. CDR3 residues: CASSWGQAGTEAFF. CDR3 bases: TGCGCCAGCAGCTGGGGGCAGGCCGGCACTGAAGCTTTCTTT.

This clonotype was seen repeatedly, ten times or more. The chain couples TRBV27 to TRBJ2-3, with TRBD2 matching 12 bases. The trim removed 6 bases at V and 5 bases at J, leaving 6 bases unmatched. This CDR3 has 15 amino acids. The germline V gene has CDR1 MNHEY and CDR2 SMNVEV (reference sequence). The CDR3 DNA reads TGTGCCAGCAGGCCGGGACTAGCGGGTATAGATACGCAGTATTTT. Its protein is CASRPGLAGIDTQYF.

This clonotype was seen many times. As DNA, the CDR3 is TGTGCCAGCAGTGAAGACAGGGGACCGAACACTGAAGCTTTCTTT. Protein sequence: CASSEDRGPNTEAFF. The rearrangement joins TRBV25-1 to TRBJ1-1; 8 positions match TRBD1. Looked up from germline, CDR1 is MGHDK and CDR2 is SYGVNS. J lost 1 base, V lost 2 bases, and 3 bases had no gene match. The length of the CDR3 is 15 residues.

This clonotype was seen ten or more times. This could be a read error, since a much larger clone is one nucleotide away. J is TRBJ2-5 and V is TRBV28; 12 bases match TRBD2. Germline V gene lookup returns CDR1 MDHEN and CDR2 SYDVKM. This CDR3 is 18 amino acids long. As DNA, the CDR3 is TGTACCAGCAGTCCCAGACTAGCGGGAGAAGAGGTTCAAGAGACCCAGTACTTC. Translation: CTSSPRLAGEEVQETQYF.

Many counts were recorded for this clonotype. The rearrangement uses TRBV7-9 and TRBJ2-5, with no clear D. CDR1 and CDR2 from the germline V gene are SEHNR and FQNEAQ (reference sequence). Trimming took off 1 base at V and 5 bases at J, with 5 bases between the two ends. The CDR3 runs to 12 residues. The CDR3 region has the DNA TGTGCCAGCAGCTTAGTACCGGAGACCCAGTACTTC. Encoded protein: CASSLVPETQYF.

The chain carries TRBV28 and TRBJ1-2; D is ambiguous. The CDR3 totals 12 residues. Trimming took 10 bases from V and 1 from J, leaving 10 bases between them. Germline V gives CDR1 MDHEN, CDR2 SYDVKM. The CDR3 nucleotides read TGTGCCACCCGGCGGATTAACTATGGCTACACCTTC. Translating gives CATRRINYGYTF.

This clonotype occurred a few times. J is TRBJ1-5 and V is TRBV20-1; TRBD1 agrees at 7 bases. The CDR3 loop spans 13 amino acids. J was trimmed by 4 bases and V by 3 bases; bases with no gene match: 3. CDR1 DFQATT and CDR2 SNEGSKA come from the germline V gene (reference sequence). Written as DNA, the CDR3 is TGCAGTGCTAGTGACAGGGTTAATCAGCCCCAGCATTTT. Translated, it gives CSASDRVNQPQHF.

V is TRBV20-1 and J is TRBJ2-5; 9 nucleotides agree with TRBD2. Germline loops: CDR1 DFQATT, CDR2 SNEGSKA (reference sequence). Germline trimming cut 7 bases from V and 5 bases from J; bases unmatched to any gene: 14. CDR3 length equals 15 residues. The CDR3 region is CSVPGGSGRSETQYF. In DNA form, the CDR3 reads TGCAGTGTTCCTGGGGGTAGCGGGAGATCGGAGACCCAGTACTTC.

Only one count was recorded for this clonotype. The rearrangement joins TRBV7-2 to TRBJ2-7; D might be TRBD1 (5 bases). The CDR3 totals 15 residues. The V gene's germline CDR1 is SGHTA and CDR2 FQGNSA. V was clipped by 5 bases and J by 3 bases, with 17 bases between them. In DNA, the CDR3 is TGTGCCAGCAGCCGACACCTGGGGCAGGGCTACGAGCAGTACTTC. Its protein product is CASSRHLGQGYEQYF.

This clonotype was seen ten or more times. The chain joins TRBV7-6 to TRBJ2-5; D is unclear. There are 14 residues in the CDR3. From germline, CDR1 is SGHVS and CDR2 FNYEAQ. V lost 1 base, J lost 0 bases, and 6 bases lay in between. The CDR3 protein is CASSLVQYQETQYF. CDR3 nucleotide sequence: TGTGCCAGCAGCTTAGTCCAGTACCAAGAGACCCAGTACTTC.

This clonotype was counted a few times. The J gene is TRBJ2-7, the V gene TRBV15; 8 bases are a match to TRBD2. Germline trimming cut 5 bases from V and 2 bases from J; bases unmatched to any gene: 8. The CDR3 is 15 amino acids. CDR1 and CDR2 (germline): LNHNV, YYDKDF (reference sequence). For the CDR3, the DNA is TGTGCCACCAGCCTGGCGGACGGGGGGGCCTACGAGCAGTACTTC. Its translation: CATSLADGGAYEQYF. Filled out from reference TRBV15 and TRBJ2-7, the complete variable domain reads DAMVIQNPRYQVTQFGKPVTLSCSQTLNHNVMYWYQQKSSQAPKLLFHYYDKDFNNEADTPDNFQSRRPNTSFCFLDIRSPGLGDTAMYLCATSLADGGAYEQYFGPGTRLTVT.

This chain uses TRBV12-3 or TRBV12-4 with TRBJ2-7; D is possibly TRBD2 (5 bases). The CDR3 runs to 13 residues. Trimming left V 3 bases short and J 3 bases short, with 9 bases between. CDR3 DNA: TGTGCCAGCAGTTTCGGCGCGGGCTACGAGCAGTACTTC. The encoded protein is CASSFGAGYEQYF.

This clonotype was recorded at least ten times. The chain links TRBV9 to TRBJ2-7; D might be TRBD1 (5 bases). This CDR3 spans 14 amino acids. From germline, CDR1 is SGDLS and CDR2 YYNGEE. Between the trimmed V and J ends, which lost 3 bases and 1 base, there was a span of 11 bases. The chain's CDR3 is CASSALTGSYEQYF. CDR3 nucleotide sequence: TGTGCCAGCAGCGCACTAACAGGTTCCTACGAGCAGTACTTC.

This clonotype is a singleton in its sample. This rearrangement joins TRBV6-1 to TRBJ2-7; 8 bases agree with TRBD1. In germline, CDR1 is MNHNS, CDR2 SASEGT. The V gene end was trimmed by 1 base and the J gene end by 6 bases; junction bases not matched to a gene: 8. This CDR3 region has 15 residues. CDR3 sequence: CASSEEGTGFREQYF. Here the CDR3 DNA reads TGTGCCAGCAGTGAAGAAGGGACAGGTTTCCGCGAGCAGTACTTC.

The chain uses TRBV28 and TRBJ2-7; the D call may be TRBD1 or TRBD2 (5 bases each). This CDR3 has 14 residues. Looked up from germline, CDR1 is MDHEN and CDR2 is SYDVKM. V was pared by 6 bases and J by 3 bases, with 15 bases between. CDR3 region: CASSNYGTDYEQYF. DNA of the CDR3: TGTGCCAGCAGCAACTACGGGACGGACTACGAGCAGTACTTC.

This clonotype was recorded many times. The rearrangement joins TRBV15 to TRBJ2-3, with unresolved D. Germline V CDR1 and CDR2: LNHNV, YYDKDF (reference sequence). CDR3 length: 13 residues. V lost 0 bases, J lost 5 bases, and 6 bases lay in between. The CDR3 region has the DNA TGTGCCACCAGCAGAGATCCAATAGATACGCAGTATTTT. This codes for CATSRDPIDTQYF. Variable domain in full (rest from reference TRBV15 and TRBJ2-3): DAMVIQNPRYQVTQFGKPVTLSCSQTLNHNVMYWYQQKSSQAPKLLFHYYDKDFNNEADTPDNFQSRRPNTSFCFLDIRSPGLGDTAMYLCATSRDPIDTQYFGPGTRLTVL.

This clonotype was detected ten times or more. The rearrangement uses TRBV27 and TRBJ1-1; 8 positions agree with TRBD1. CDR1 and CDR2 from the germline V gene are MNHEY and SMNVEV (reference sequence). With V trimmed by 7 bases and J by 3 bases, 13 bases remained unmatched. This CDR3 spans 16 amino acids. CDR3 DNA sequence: TGTGCCAGCAAATCACTGTCGACAGGGGTCTACACTGAAGCTTTCTTT. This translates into CASKSLSTGVYTEAFF.

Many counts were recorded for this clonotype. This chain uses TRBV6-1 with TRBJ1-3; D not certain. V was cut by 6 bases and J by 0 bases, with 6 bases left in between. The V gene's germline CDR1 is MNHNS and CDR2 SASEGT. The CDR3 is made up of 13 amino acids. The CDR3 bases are TGTGCCAGCAGCGGTAGCTCTGGAAACACCATATATTTT. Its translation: CASSGSSGNTIYF.

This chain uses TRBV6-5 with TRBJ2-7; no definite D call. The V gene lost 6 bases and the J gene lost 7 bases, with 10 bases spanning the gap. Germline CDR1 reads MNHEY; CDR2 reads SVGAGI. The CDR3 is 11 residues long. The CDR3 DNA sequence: TGTGCCAGCAGCCACTCAATAGAGCAGTACTTC. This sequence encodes CASSHSIEQYF.

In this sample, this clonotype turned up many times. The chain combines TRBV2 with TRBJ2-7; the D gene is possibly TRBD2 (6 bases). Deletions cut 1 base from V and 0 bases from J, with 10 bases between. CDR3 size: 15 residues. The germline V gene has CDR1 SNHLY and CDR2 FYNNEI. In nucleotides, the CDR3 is TGTGCCAGCAGTGAAGACAGCGGGCTCTCCTACGAGCAGTACTTC. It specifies CASSEDSGLSYEQYF.

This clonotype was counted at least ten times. The CDR3 sequence: CASSSGTGFEQYF. The CDR3 DNA follows: TGTGCCAGCAGTTCCGGGACAGGGTTCGAGCAGTACTTC. The V gene is TRBV28, the J gene TRBJ2-7, with 9 nucleotides matching TRBD1. CDR1 and CDR2 (germline): MDHEN, SYDVKM. Trimming took 4 bases from V and 6 from J; bases not matched to a gene: 4. This CDR3 has 13 residues. Full variable domain (missing parts from reference TRBV28 and TRBJ2-7): DVKVTQSSRYLVKRTGEKVFLECVQDMDHENMFWYRQDPGLGLRLIYFSYDVKMKEKGDIPEGYSVSREKKERFSLILESASTNQTSMYLCASSSGTGFEQYFGPGTRLTVT.

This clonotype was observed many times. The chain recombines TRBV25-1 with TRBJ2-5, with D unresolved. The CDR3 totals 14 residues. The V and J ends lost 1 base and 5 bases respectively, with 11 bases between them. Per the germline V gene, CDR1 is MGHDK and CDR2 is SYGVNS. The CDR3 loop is CASSELGDGETQYF. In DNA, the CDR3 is TGTGCCAGCAGTGAATTGGGTGATGGGGAGACCCAGTACTTC.

The CDR3 DNA reads TGTGCCAGCAGAGACCGACGGCACTACGAGCAGTACTTC. Translated, it gives CASRDRRHYEQYF. The J gene is TRBJ2-7, the V gene TRBV6-2 or TRBV6-3; D gene uncertain. V shed 6 bases and J shed 3 bases, with 12 bases lying between them. This CDR3 has 13 amino acids. The germline CDR1 and CDR2 sequences are MNHEY and SVGEGT.

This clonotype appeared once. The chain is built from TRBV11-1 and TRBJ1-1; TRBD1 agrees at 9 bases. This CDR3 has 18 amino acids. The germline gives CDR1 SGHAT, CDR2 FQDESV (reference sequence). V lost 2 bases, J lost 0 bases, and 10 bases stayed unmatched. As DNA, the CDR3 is TGTGCCAGCAGCTTAAAAGGACAGGGGTACAGGATGAACACTGAAGCTTTCTTT. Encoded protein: CASSLKGQGYRMNTEAFF.

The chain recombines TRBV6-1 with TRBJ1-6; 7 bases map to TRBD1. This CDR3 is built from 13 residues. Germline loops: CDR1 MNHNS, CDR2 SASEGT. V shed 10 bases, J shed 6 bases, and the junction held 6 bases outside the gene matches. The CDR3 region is CANGRDSNSPLHF. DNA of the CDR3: TGTGCCAACGGACGGGACAGTAATTCACCCCTCCACTTT.

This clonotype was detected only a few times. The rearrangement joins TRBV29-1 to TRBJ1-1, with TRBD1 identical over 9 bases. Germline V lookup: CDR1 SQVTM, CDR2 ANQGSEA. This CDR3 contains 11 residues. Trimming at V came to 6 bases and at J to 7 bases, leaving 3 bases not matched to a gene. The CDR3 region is CSVPDRGEAFF. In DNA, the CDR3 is TGCAGCGTGCCGGACAGGGGTGAAGCTTTCTTT.

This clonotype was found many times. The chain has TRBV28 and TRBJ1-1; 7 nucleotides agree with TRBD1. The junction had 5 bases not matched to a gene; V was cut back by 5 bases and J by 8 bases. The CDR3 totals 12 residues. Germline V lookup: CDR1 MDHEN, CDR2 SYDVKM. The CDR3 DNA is TGTGCCAGCAGTCGACAGGGAAAGGAAGCTTTCTTT. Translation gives CASSRQGKEAFF.

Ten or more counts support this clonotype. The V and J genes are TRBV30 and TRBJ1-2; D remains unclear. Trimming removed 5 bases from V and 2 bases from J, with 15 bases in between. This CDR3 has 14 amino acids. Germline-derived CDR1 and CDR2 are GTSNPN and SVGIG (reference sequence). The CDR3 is CAWDDAGSNYGYTF. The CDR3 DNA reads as TGTGCCTGGGATGACGCTGGTTCAAACTATGGCTACACCTTC. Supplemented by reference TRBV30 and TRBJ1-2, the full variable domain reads SQTIHQWPATLVQPVGSPLSLECTVEGTSNPNLYWYRQAAGRGLQLLFYSVGIGQISSEVPQNLSASRPQDRQFILSSKKLLLSDSGFYLCAWDDAGSNYGYTFGSGTRLTVV.